A selection of T cell receptor beta chains follows, all from one sample in a study of regulatory T cells in long-lasting Graves disease. TCRdb independently ran MiXCR on the multiplex PCR reads; one entry per CDR3 protein. The sample includes about 430,000 distinct CDR3 sequences, roughly a fifth of them seen just once. Sequencing was performed on peripheral blood mononuclear cells (PBMCs), taken when the disease was refractory, from a patient treated with antithyroid drugs. Every receptor here comes from a female donor with Graves disease. CDR3s include the opening cysteine and the closing phenylalanine or tryptophan. A D gene is named only where the DNA matches it firmly. Size is stated for part of the rows, as once, few or many counts, or as a class when the clone is expanded.

size | J | D | V | DNA | CDR3
many | TRBJ2-5 | NA | TRBV2 | TGTGCAGGGGTGGCAGAGACCCAGTACTTC | CAGVAETQYF
many | TRBJ1-1 | NA | TRBV28 | TGTGCCAGCAAAGGACCCGGGTTGGCTTTCTTT | CASKGPGLAFF
NA | TRBJ1-6 | NA | TRBV6-5 | TGTGCCAGCAGTTGGGGACGGGACGGCAATTCACCCCTCCACTTT | CASSWGRDGNSPLHF
few | TRBJ2-7 | NA | TRBV27 | TGTGCCAGCAGTTCGGCACAGCGATACGAGCAGTACTTC | CASSSAQRYEQYF
many | TRBJ1-5 | NA | TRBV6-5 | TGTGCCAGCAGTTTGGAGGGACGCAATCAGCCCCAGCATTTT | CASSLEGRNQPQHF
many | TRBJ2-7 | NA | TRBV2 | TGTGCCAGCAGTGAGGCGACCGGTCGCGAGCAGTACTTC | CASSEATGREQYF
NA | TRBJ2-6 | NA | TRBV19 | TGTGCCAGTAGCCGGTTGGGGGCAGGAGGGGCCAACGTCCTGACTTTC | CASSRLGAGGANVLTF
many | TRBJ1-2 | NA | TRBV12-3/TRBV12-4 | TGTGCCAGCAGACCACAGGATTCAGCGGCTTATGGCTACACCTTC | CASRPQDSAAYGYTF
NA | TRBJ2-7 | TRBD1 | TRBV4-1 | TGCGCCAGCAGCCAAGAGACAGGGATCTTCTACGAGCAGTACTTC | CASSQETGIFYEQYF
NA | TRBJ1-5 | TRBD1 | TRBV5-1 | TGCGCCAGCAGCTTGGATGGGACAGACAATCAGCCCCAGCATTTT | CASSLDGTDNQPQHF
NA | TRBJ1-3 | NA | TRBV3-1 | TGTGCCAGCAGTATCCTTCAGGGATTCGGAAACACCATATATTTT | CASSILQGFGNTIYF
NA | TRBJ2-4 | TRBD2 | TRBV20-1 | TGCAGTGCTTTTGGGACTAGCGGGAACATTCAGTACTTC | CSAFGTSGNIQYF
NA | TRBJ2-2 | NA | TRBV6-1 | TGTGCCAGCAGCCCTAGGGTTGGCACCGGGGAGCTGTTTTTT | CASSPRVGTGELFF
NA | TRBJ2-2 | TRBD1 | TRBV7-3 | TGTGCCAGCAGCACGACAGGGGCGAACACCGGGGAGCTGTTTTTT | CASSTTGANTGELFF
NA | TRBJ2-2 | TRBD2 | TRBV5-4 | TGTGCCAGCAGCCCGGTGTCAGGACTAGCGGACTACGGGGAGCTGTTTTTT | CASSPVSGLADYGELFF
few | TRBJ2-2 | TRBD1 | TRBV4-2 | TGTGCCAGCAGCCAAACAGGGGGCACCGGGGAGCTGTTTTTT | CASSQTGGTGELFF
NA | TRBJ1-5 | NA | TRBV19 | TGTGCCAGTAGTATAGGAGGTTCTCCCCAGCATTTT | CASSIGGSPQHF
many | TRBJ2-3 | NA | TRBV28 | TGCGCCAGCAGCTTGGGAGACAGCACAGATACGCAGTATTTT | CASSLGDSTDTQYF
NA | TRBJ2-3 | TRBD2 | TRBV5-6 | TGTGCCAGCAGCTCTCCCCCCGGGACTAGCGGGAGGGGTGGGACAGATACGCAGTATTTT | CASSSPPGTSGRGGTDTQYF
many | TRBJ1-5 | NA | TRBV28 | TGTGCCAGCAGTTTAAGTCAGGGCTATCAGCCCCAGCATTTT | CASSLSQGYQPQHF
few | TRBJ1-5 | NA | TRBV7-9 | TGTGCCAGCAGCTTTGGGGGGCATGAAAATAGCAATCAGCCCCAGCATTTT | CASSFGGHENSNQPQHF
NA | TRBJ2-1 | TRBD2 | TRBV11-2 | TGTGCCAGCAGCTTACTAGCGGGAAAGACCTACAATGAGCAGTTCTTC | CASSLLAGKTYNEQFF
NA | TRBJ2-2 | NA | TRBV20-1 | TGCAGTGCTCCCCGACTAACAGCGGACACCGGGGAGCTGTTTTTT | CSAPRLTADTGELFF
many | TRBJ2-7 | TRBD2 | TRBV29-1 | TGCAGCGTTGCTCCCGCGGGGGGTGCGTACGAGCAGTACTTC | CSVAPAGGAYEQYF
NA | TRBJ1-6 | NA | TRBV7-2 | TGTGCCAGCAGCCCCGGGTTCGGCGGTAGCTCCTATAATTCACCCCTCCACTTT | CASSPGFGGSSYNSPLHF
many | TRBJ2-5 | TRBD2 | TRBV29-1 | TGCAGCGTGGACCCCGGACTAGCGGGAGGGCAGTTGACCCAGTACTTC | CSVDPGLAGGQLTQYF
many | TRBJ2-7 | TRBD1 | TRBV5-1 | TGCGCCAGCAGAAGGACAGGAACCTACGAGCAGTACTTC | CASRRTGTYEQYF
NA | TRBJ2-2 | NA | TRBV3-1 | TGTGCCAGCAGTATTTTAAGGGACACCGGGGAGCTGTTTTTT | CASSILRDTGELFF
many | TRBJ1-2 | TRBD1 | TRBV3-1 | TGTGCCAGCAGCCAATGGGACAGATCCTATGGCTACACCTTC | CASSQWDRSYGYTF
many | TRBJ1-6 | NA | TRBV6-1 | TGTGCCAGCTGGGACGGGAGCTCCTATAATTCACCCCTCCACTTT | CASWDGSSYNSPLHF
few | TRBJ1-2 | NA | TRBV19 | TGTGCCAGTAGTTTATGGAATAAAGAATCTAACTATGGCTACACCTTC | CASSLWNKESNYGYTF
few | TRBJ2-7 | NA | TRBV29-1 | TGCAGCGTTATTTCGCACTACGAGCAGTACTTC | CSVISHYEQYF
few | TRBJ1-5 | TRBD1 | TRBV20-1 | TGCAGTGCTACCCGGGACAGGGTCGATCAGCCCCAGCATTTT | CSATRDRVDQPQHF
few | TRBJ2-7 | TRBD1 | TRBV5-1 | TGCGCCAGCAGCTCAAAGGGACAGGGGGGCGAGCAGTACTTC | CASSSKGQGGEQYF
many | TRBJ2-7 | TRBD1 | TRBV15 | TGTGCCACCAGCAGCGTGCTCGGGACAGCCCCCTACGAGCAGTACTTC | CATSSVLGTAPYEQYF
few | TRBJ2-5 | NA | TRBV4-1 | TGCGCCAGCAGCCTCAGAGTAGGGGCGCAAGAGACCCAGTACTTC | CASSLRVGAQETQYF
NA | TRBJ2-1 | TRBD2 | TRBV2 | TGTGCCAGCAGCGTACTTCTAGCGGGAGAAGAGCAGTTCTTC | CASSVLLAGEEQFF
many | TRBJ1-5 | NA | TRBV12-3/TRBV12-4 | TGTGCCAGCAGTTTTGGGGAGGAAAATCAGCCCCAGCATTTT | CASSFGEENQPQHF
many | TRBJ2-5 | NA | TRBV2 | TGTGCCAGCAGCTCCATCCGGGACATGGAAGAGACCCAGTACTTC | CASSSIRDMEETQYF
few | TRBJ2-5 | NA | TRBV10-3 | TGTGCCATCAGCCCAGGAGAGCCCGAGACCCAGTACTTC | CAISPGEPETQYF
many | TRBJ1-1 | NA | TRBV19 | TGTGCCAGTAGCATAGCTGGGAGTTCCTCTGAAGCTTTCTTT | CASSIAGSSSEAFF
many | TRBJ1-4 | TRBD1 | TRBV28 | TGTGCCAGCAGTTTTGGGGACAGGGTTGTCGAAAAACTGTTTTTT | CASSFGDRVVEKLFF
many | TRBJ2-7 | TRBD2 | TRBV2 | TGTGCCAGCACTTGGACTAGCGGGAGCCCCAACGAGCAGTACTTC | CASTWTSGSPNEQYF
few | TRBJ1-1 | NA | TRBV12-3/TRBV12-4 | TGTGCCAGCAAGTGGGGGGCCGAAGCTTTCTTT | CASKWGAEAFF
many | TRBJ1-2 | NA | TRBV2 | TGTGCCAGCGGGTACCGGGACATTAACTATGGCTACACCTTC | CASGYRDINYGYTF
many | TRBJ1-5 | NA | TRBV12-3/TRBV12-4 | TGTGCCAGCAGTTCAGGACAGTTTGGGCAGCCCCAGCATTTT | CASSSGQFGQPQHF